One and the same sample provided the 6 T cell receptor beta chains below, sequenced in a study of T cells expressing NK-cell markers. TCRdb reprocessed the 5' RACE reads and keeps a single row for each CDR3 protein, giving no DNA. The sample totals 350,000 to 400,000 distinct CDR3 sequences. Material for sequencing was blood T cells: a sorted CD56 or NKG2C T cell subset, CD4+ or CD8+ T cells, or bulk PBMC T cells (not recorded which). The receptors originated from a woman in her 50s in good health.

The chain combines TRBV7-2 with TRBJ1-5; TCRdb lists TRBD1, though no DNA is available to test this call. The CDR3 consists of 12 residues. The germline V gene encodes CDR1 SGHTA and CDR2 FQGNSA. CDR3 in amino acids: CASSGRGQPQHF.

The V and J genes are TRBV6-2 or TRBV6-3 and TRBJ2-5; TCRdb's D gene call, TRBD2, goes unchecked for lack of DNA. This CDR3 comprises 13 residues. Germline V CDR1 and CDR2: MNHEY, SVGEGT. The chain's CDR3 is CASNGDLGEGQYF.

The V call is TRBV19, the J call TRBJ2-3; TCRdb proposes TRBD1, but this gene call is untestable without DNA. The germline gives CDR1 LNHDA, CDR2 SQIVND (reference sequence). The CDR3 totals 15 residues. The CDR3 is CASSRDSHNTDTQYF.

The gene calls are TRBV2 and TRBJ2-3. Germline V gene lookup returns CDR1 SNHLY and CDR2 FYNNEI. This CDR3 spans 16 amino acids. This CDR3 reads CASSEEWQAGTDTQYF.

This sequence joins TRBV29-1 and TRBJ2-5. This CDR3 has 13 residues. CDR1 and CDR2 (germline): SQVTM, ANQGSEA. The CDR3 reads CSVRGTPQETQYF.

The chain employs TRBV20-1 and TRBJ2-1; TCRdb gives TRBD2 as the D gene, but with no DNA this cannot be confirmed. CDR1 is DFQATT, CDR2 SNEGSKA, per germline (reference sequence). The CDR3 consists of 14 residues. The CDR3 sequence is CSARDLRGSNEQFF.